The sequence of this T cell receptor beta chain was determined in a study of cytomegalovirus exposure and HLA in healthy donors. Whole-study findings and limits: Researchers catalogued 164 TCR beta chains as cytomegalovirus-associated. Reports showed the classifier diagnosing cytomegalovirus status with high specificity and sensitivity.

TCRdb keeps only in-frame clones here, not all; method: immunoSEQ multiplex PCR. The sample shows over 150,000 clones, 86% of them seen only once. To note about this clone: Antigen specificity is unknown.

The donors were in the roughly 120-subject validation cohort; that cohort was separate from the roughly 730-subject first cohort. The source material was PBMCs. The clonotype comes from a woman in her twenties or thirties in good health and CMV-seronegative.

DNA for the CDR3: TGTGCCAGCAGCGCGGACAGGGGCTCCTACAATGAGCAGTTCTTC. It encodes CASSADRGSYNEQFF. The chain joins TRBV7-9 to TRBJ2-1, with TRBD1 matching over 9 bases. CDR1 is SEHNR, CDR2 FQNEAQ, per germline (reference sequence). With V trimmed by 5 bases and J by 0 bases, 2 bases remained unmatched. The CDR3 length is 15 residues.